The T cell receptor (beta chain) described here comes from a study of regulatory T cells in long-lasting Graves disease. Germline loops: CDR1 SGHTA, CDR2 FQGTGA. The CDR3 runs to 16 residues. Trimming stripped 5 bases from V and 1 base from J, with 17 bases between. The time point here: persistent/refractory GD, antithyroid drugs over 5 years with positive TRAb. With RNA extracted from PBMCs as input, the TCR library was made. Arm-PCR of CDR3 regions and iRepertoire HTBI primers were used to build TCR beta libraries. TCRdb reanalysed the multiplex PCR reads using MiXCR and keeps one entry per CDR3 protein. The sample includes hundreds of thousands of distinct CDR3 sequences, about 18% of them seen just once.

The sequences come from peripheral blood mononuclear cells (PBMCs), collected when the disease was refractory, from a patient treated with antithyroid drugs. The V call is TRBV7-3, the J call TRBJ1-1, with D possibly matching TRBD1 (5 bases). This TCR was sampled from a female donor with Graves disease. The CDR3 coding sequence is TGTGCCAGCAGCCTTATAACCGGGACGGAGAACACTGAAGCTTTCTTT. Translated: CASSLITGTENTEAFF.